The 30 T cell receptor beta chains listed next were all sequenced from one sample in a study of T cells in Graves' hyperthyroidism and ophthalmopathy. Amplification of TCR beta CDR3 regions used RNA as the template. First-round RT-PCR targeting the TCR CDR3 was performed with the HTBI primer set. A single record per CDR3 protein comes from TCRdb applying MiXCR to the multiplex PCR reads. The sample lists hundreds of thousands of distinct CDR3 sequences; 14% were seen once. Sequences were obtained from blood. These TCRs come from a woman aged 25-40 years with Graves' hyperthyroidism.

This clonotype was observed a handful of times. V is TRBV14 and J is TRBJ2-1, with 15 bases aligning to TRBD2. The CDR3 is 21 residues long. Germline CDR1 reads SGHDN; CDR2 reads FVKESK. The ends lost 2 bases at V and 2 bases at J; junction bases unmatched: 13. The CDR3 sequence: CASSQIKPGTSGRQAYNEQFF. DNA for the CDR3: TGTGCCAGCAGCCAAATCAAACCCGGGACTAGCGGGAGGCAGGCCTACAATGAGCAGTTCTTC.

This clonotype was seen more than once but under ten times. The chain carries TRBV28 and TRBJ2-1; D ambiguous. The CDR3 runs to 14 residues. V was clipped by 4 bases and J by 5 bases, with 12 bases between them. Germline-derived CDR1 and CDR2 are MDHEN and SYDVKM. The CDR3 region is CASSSSGRNNEQFF. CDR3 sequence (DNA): TGTGCCAGCAGTTCCTCCGGACGGAACAATGAGCAGTTCTTC.

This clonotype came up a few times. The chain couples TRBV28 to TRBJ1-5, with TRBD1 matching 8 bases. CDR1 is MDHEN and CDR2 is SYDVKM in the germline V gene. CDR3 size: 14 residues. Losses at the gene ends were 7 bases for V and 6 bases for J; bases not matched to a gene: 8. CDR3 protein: CASIADRGGQPQHF. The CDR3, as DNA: TGTGCCAGCATTGCTGACAGGGGAGGTCAGCCCCAGCATTTT.

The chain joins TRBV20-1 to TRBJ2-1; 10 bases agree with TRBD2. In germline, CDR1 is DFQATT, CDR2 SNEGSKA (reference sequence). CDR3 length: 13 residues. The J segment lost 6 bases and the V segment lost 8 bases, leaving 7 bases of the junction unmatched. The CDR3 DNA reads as TGCAGTATGATACTAGCGGGGACCAATGAGCAGTTCTTC. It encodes CSMILAGTNEQFF.

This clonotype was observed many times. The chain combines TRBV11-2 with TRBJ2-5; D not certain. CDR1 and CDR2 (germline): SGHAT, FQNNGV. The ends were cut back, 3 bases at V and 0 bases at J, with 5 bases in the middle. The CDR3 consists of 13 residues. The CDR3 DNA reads TGTGCCAGCAGCTTCGGGTACCAAGAGACCCAGTACTTC. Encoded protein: CASSFGYQETQYF.

The CDR3 spells CSAPGAGASYEQYF. CDR3 nucleotides: TGCAGTGCTCCTGGAGCGGGAGCCTCCTACGAGCAGTACTTC. This chain uses TRBV20-1 with TRBJ2-7; 8 bases agree with TRBD2. With V trimmed by 5 bases and J by 0 bases, 6 bases remained unmatched. From germline, CDR1 is DFQATT and CDR2 SNEGSKA (reference sequence). The CDR3 length is 14 residues.

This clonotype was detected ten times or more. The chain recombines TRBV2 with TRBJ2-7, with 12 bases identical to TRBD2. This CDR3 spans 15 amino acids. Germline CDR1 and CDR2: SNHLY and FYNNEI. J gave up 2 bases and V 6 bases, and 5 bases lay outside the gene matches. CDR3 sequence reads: CASRETSGSAYEQYF. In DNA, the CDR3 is TGTGCCAGCAGAGAGACTAGCGGGAGCGCCTACGAGCAGTACTTC.

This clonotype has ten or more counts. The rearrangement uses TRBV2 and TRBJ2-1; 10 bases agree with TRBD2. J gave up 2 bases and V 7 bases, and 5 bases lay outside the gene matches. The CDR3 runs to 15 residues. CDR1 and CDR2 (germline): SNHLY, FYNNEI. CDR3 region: CASTQAGGPYNEQFF. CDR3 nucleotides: TGTGCCAGCACTCAAGCGGGAGGGCCCTACAATGAGCAGTTCTTC.

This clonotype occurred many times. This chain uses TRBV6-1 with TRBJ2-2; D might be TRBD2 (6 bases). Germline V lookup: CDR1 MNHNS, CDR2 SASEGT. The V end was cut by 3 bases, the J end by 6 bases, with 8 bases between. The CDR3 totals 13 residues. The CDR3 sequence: CASSDWGAGELFF. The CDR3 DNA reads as TGTGCCAGCAGTGATTGGGGGGCCGGGGAGCTGTTTTTT.

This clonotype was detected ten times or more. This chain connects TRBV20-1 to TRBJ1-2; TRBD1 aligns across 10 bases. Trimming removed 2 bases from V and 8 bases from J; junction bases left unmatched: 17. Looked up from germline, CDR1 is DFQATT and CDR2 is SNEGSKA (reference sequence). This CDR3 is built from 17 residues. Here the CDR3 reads CSARHNTLDRGTFGYTF. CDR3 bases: TGCAGTGCTAGACATAACACCCTGGACAGGGGGACTTTCGGCTACACCTTC.

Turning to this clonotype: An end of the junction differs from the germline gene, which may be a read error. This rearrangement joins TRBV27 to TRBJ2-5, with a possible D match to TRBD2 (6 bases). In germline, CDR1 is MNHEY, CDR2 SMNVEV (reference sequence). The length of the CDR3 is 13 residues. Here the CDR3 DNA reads TGCGCCAGCAGCCAAGCGGGTTCCGAGACCCAGTACTTC. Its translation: CASSQAGSETQYF.

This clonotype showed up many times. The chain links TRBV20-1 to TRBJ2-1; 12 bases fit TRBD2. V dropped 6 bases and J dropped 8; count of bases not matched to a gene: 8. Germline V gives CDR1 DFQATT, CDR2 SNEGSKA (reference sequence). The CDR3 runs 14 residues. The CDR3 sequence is CSAASGRALDEQFF. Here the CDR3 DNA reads TGCAGTGCGGCTAGCGGGAGGGCCCTCGATGAGCAGTTCTTC.

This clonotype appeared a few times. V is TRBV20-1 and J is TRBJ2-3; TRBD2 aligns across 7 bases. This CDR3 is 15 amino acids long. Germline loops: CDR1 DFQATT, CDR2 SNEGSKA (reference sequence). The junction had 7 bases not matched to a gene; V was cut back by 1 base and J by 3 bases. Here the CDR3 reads CSARGAGVGTDTQYF. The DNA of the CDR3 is TGCAGTGCTAGAGGGGCGGGAGTCGGGACAGATACGCAGTATTTT.

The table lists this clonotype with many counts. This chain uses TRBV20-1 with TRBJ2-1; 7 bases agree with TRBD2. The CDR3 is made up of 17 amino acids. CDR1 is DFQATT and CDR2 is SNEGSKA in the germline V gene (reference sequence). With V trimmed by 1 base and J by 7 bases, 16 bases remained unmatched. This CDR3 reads CSARVRRLAGVDNEQFF. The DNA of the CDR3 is TGCAGTGCTAGAGTGAGGAGGTTGGCGGGAGTAGATAATGAGCAGTTCTTC.

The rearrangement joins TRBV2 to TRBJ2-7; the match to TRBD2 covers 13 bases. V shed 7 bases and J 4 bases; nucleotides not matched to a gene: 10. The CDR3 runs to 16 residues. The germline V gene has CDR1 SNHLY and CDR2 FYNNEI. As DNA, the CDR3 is TGTGCCAGCATGGGACTAGCGGGACTTCTTCTTTACGAGCAGTACTTC. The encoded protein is CASMGLAGLLLYEQYF.

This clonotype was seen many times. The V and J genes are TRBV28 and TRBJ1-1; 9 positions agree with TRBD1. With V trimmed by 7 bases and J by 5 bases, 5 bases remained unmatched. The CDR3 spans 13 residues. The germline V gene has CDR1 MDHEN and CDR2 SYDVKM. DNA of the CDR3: TGTGCCAGCAAAGGGACAGGGAGGACTGAAGCTTTCTTT. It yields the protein CASKGTGRTEAFF.

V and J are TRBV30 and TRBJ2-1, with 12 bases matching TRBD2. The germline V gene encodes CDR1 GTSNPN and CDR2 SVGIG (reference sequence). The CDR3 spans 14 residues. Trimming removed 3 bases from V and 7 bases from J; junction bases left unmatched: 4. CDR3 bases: TGTGCCTGGAGGACTAGCGGGAGAACGAATGAGCAGTTCTTC. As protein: CAWRTSGRTNEQFF.

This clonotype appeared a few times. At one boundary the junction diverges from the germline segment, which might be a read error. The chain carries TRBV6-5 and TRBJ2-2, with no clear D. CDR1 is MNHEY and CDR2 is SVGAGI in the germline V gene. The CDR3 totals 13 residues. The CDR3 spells CVSSLANTGELFF. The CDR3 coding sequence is TGTGTCAGCAGTTTGGCGAACACCGGGGAGCTGTTTTTT.

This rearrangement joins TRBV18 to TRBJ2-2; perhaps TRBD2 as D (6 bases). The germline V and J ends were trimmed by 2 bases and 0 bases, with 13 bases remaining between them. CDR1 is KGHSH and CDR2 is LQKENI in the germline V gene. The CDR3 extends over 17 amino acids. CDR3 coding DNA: TGTGCCAGCTCACCATCTAGCGCGGTCGCGAACACCGGGGAGCTGTTTTTT. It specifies CASSPSSAVANTGELFF. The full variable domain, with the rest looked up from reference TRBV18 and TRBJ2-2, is NAGVMQNPRHLVRRRGQEARLRCSPMKGHSHVYWYRQLPEEGLKFMVYLQKENIIDESGMPKERFSAEFPKEGPSILRIQQVVRGDSAAYFCASSPSSAVANTGELFFGEGSRLTVL.

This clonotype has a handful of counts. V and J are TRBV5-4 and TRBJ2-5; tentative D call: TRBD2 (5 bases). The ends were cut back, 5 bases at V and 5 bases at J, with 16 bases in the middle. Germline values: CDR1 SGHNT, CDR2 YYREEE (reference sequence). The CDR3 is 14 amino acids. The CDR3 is CASSSEGPGETQYF. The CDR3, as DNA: TGTGCCAGCAGTTCTGAAGGACCGGGGGAGACCCAGTACTTC.

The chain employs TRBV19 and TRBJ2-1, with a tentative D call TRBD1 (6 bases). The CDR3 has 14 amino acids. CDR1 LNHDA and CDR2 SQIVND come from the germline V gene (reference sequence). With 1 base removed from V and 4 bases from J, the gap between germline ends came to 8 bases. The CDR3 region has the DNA TGTGCCAGTAGTATAGCGGGACAATACAATGAGCAGTTCTTC. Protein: CASSIAGQYNEQFF. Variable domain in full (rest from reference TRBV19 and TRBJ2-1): DGGITQSPKYLFRKEGQNVTLSCEQNLNHDAMYWYRQDPGQGLRLIYYSQIVNDFQKGDIAEGYSVSREKKESFPLTVTSAQKNPTAFYLCASSIAGQYNEQFFGPGTRLTVL.

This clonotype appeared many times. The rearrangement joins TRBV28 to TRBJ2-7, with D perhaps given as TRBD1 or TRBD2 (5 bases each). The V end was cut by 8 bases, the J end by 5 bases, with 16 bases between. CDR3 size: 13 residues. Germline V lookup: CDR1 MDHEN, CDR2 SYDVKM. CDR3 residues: CASGGGRGDEQYF. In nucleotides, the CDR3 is TGTGCCAGCGGGGGTGGAAGGGGAGACGAGCAGTACTTC.

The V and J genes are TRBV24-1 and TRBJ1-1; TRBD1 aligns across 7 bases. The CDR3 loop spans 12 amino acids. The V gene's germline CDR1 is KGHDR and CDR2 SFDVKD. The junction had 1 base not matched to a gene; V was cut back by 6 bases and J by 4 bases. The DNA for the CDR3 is TGTGCCACCAGTACAGGGGCCACTGAAGCTTTCTTT. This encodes CATSTGATEAFF.

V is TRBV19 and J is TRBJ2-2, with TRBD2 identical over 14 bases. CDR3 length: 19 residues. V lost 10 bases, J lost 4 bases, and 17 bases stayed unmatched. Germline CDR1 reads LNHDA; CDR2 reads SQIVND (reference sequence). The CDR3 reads CATSQTSGRAYWGTGELFF. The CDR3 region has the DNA TGTGCCACCTCCCAGACTAGCGGGAGGGCCTATTGGGGCACCGGGGAGCTGTTTTTT.

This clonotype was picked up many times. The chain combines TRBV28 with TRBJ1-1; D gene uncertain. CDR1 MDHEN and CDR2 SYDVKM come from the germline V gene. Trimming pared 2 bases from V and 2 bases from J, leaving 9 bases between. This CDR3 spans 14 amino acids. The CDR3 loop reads CASSLRPGNTEAFF. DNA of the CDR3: TGTGCCAGCAGTTTACGGCCGGGTAACACTGAAGCTTTCTTT.

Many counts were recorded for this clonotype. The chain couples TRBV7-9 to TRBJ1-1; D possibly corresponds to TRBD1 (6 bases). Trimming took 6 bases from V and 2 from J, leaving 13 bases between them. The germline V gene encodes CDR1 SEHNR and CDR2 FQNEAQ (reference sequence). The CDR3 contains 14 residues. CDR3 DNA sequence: TGTGCCAGCAGGATACAGGGTGCTAACACTGAAGCTTTCTTT. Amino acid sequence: CASRIQGANTEAFF.

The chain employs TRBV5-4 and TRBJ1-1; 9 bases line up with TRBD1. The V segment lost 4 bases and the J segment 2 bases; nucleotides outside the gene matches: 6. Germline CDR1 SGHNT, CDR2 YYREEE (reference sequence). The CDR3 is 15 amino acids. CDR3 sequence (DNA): TGTGCCAGCAGCACCCGGACAGGGGACAACACTGAAGCTTTCTTT. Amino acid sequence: CASSTRTGDNTEAFF.

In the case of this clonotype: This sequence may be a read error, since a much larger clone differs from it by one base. This CDR3 reads CVCGSSGHRGEQYF. The CDR3 DNA reads as TGTGTCTGCGGGTCGTCGGGACACCGGGGCGAGCAGTACTTC. V is TRBV28 and J is TRBJ2-7, with D possibly matching TRBD1 (6 bases). Germline V CDR1 and CDR2: MDHEN, SYDVKM. This CDR3 contains 14 residues. Filled out from reference TRBV28 and TRBJ2-7, the complete variable domain reads DVKVTQSSRYLVKRTGEKVFLECVQDMDHENMFWYRQDPGLGLRLIYFSYDVKMKEKGDIPEGYSVSREKKERFSLILESASTNQTSMYLCVCGSSGHRGEQYFGPGTRLTVT.

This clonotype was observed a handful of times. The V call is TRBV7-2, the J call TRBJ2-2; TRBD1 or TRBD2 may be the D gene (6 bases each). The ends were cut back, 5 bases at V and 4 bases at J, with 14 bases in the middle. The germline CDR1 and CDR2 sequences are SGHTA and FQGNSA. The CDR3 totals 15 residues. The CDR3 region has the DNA TGTGCCAGCAGCCCAGGGGACTTTTCCACCGGGGAGCTGTTTTTT. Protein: CASSPGDFSTGELFF. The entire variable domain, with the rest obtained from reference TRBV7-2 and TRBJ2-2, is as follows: GAGVSQSPSNKVTEKGKDVELRCDPISGHTALYWYRQSLGQGLEFLIYFQGNSAPDKSGLPSDRFSAERTGGSVSTLTIQRTQQEDSAVYLCASSPGDFSTGELFFGEGSRLTVL.

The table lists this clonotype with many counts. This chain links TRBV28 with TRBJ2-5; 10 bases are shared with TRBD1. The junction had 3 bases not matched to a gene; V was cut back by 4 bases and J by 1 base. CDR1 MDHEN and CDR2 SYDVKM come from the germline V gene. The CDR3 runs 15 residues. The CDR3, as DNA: TGTGCCAGCAGTTGGACAGGGGGTCCCCAAGAGACCCAGTACTTC. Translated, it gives CASSWTGGPQETQYF.